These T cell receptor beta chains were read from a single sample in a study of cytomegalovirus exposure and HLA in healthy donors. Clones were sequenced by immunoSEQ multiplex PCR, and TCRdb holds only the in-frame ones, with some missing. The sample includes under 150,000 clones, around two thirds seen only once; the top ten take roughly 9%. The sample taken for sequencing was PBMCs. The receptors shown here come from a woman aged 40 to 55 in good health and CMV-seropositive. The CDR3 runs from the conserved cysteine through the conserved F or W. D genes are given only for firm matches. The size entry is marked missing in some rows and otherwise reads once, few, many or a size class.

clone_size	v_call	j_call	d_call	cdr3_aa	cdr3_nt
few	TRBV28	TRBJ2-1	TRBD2	CASSLPLGRDNEQFF	TGTGCCAGCAGTTTACCCCTCGGGAGGGATAATGAGCAGTTCTTC
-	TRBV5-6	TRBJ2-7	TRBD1	CASSLAGQGALEQYF	TGTGCCAGCAGCTTGGCGGGACAGGGGGCTTTGGAGCAGTACTTC
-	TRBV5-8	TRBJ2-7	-	CASSPWATSSYEQYF	TGTGCCAGCAGCCCTTGGGCTACCTCCTCCTACGAGCAGTACTTC
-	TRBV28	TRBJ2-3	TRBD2	CASSPGTSEGDTQYF	TGTGCCAGCAGCCCCGGGACTAGCGAGGGAGATACGCAGTATTTT
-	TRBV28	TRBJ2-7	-	CASSLLTFGAYEQYF	TGTGCCAGCAGTTTATTGACTTTCGGCGCCTACGAGCAGTACTTC
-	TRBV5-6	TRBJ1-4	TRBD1	CASSSKHRGMREKLFF	TGTGCCAGCAGCTCGAAGCACAGGGGAATGCGAGAAAAACTGTTTTTT
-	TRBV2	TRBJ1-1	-	CASSDRVDTEAFF	TGTGCCAGCAGTGACAGGGTGGACACTGAAGCTTTCTTT
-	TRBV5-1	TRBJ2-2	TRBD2	CASSLGAGGTSTGELFF	TGCGCCAGCAGCTTGGGAGCGGGAGGCACGTCCACCGGGGAGCTGTTTTTT
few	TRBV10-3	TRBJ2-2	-	CAISGRQITRGGELFF	TGTGCCATCAGTGGCCGACAGATTACGAGAGGCGGGGAGCTGTTTTTT
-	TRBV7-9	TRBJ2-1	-	CASSDRGLPVNEQFF	TGTGCCAGCAGTGACCGGGGTCTCCCAGTAAATGAGCAGTTCTTC
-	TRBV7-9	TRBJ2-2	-	CASSLLGTTGELFF	TGTGCCAGCAGCTTACTCGGGACTACCGGGGAGCTGTTTTTT
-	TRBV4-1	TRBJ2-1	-	CASSQVRGKVTYNEQFF	TGCGCCAGCAGCCAAGTAAGGGGGAAAGTGACCTACAATGAGCAGTTCTTC
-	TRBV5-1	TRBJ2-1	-	CASSLAGDSYNEQFF	TGCGCCAGCAGCTTGGCCGGGGACTCCTACAATGAGCAGTTCTTC
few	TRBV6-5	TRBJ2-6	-	CASSYFVYDVLTF	TGTGCCAGCAGTTATTTCGTCTACGACGTCCTGACTTTC
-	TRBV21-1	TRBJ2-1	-	CASSKGRASVGFCNEQFF	TGTGCCAGCAGCAAAGGGCGGGCTAGCGTCGGGTTCTGCAATGAGCAGTTCTTC
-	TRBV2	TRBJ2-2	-	CAIFRGPMAGELFF	TGTGCCATATTTAGGGGTCCGATGGCCGGGGAGCTGTTTTTT
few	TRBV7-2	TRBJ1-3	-	CASSLSSPKGGNTIYF	TGTGCCAGCAGCCTCTCATCACCCAAGGGGGGAAACACCATATATTTT
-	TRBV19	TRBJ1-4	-	CASSPRGGTATNEKLFF	TGTGCCAGTAGTCCGCGGGGAGGGACCGCAACTAATGAAAAACTGTTTTTT
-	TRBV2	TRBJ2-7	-	CASSERGDYEQYF	TGTGCCAGCAGTGAGCGGGGAGACTACGAGCAGTACTTC
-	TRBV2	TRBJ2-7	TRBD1	CASSEVHRGYEQYF	TGTGCCAGCAGTGAAGTGCACAGGGGCTACGAGCAGTACTTC
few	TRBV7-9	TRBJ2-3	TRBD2	CSSSSLSVAGDPDTQYF	TGTTCCAGCAGTTCCCTATCCGTAGCGGGAGATCCAGATACGCAGTATTTT
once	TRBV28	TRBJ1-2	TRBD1	CASSPLLTGFYGYTF	TGTGCCAGCAGTCCCCTACTGACAGGGTTCTATGGCTACACCTTC
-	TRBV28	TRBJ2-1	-	CASSLYGWQGIYNEQFF	TGTGCCAGCAGTCTCTATGGGTGGCAGGGGATTTACAATGAGCAGTTCTTC
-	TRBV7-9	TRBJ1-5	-	CASSLTGQSNQPQHF	TGTGCCAGCAGCTTAACCGGACAGAGCAATCAGCCCCAGCATTTT
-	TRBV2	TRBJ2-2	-	CASSDSATSGVGELFF	TGTGCCAGCAGTGATTCCGCTACTAGTGGTGTCGGGGAGCTGTTTTTT
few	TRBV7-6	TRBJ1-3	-	CASSLPPSGPGNTIYF	TGTGCCAGCAGCTTACCCCCCTCAGGTCCTGGAAACACCATATATTTT
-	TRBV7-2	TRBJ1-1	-	CASSLASGENTEAFF	TGTGCCAGCAGCTTAGCTTCAGGGGAGAACACTGAAGCTTTCTTT
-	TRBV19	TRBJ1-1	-	CASTTRRTEAFF	TGTGCCAGTACCACGAGGAGGACTGAAGCTTTCTTT
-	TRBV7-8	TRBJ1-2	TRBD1	CASSLERAGQGPYGYTF	TGTGCCAGCAGCTTGGAGAGAGCGGGACAGGGTCCCTATGGCTACACCTTC
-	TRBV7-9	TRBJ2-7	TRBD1	CASKPPGQGIHEQYF	TGTGCCAGCAAACCCCCGGGACAGGGGATCCACGAGCAGTACTTC
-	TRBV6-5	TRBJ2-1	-	CASSYADSNNEQFF	TGTGCCAGCAGTTACGCTGACTCAAACAATGAGCAGTTCTTC
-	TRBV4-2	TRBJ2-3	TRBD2	CASSQGAGGRDTQYF	TGTGCCAGCAGCCAAGGTGCGGGAGGTAGAGATACGCAGTATTTT
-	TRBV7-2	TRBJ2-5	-	CASSLASAEETQYF	TGTGCCAGCAGCTTAGCAAGCGCAGAAGAGACCCAGTACTTC
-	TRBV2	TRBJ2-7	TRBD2	CASSAGTSQVEQYF	TGTGCCAGCAGTGCCGGGACTAGTCAGGTCGAGCAGTACTTC
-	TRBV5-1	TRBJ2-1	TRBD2	CASSLASGRTVNNEQFF	TGCGCCAGCAGCTTGGCCAGCGGGAGGACCGTTAACAATGAGCAGTTCTTC
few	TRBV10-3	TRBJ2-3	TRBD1	CAISPQQGQGLSDTQYF	TGTGCCATCAGTCCCCAACAGGGACAGGGGTTATCAGATACGCAGTATTTT
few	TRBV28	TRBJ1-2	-	CASSLSVLYGYTF	TGTGCCAGCAGTTTGTCGGTGTTGTATGGCTACACCTTC
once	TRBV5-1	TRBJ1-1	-	CASSSVGQGRVDTEAFF	TGCGCCAGCAGCTCGGTGGGCCAGGGGCGGGTGGACACTGAAGCTTTCTTT
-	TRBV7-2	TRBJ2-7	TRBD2	CASSAGLAGVNEQYF	TGTGCCAGCAGCGCGGGACTAGCGGGAGTCAACGAGCAGTACTTC
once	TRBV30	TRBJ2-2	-	CACDSGVPGELFF	TGTGCCTGCGACTCAGGGGTTCCCGGGGAGCTGTTTTTT
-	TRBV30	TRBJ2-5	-	CAWTLKGGTGETQYF	TGTGCCTGGACCCTTAAGGGCGGCACGGGGGAGACCCAGTACTTC
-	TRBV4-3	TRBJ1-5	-	CASSQDVEFSNQPQHF	TGCGCCAGCAGCCAAGATGTCGAGTTTAGCAATCAGCCCCAGCATTTT
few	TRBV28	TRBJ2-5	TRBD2	CASSLGRESPETQYF	TGTGCCAGCAGTTTGGGGCGGGAGTCCCCAGAGACCCAGTACTTC
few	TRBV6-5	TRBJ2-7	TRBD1	CASSFTGGPFYEQYF	TGTGCCAGCAGTTTCACAGGGGGCCCTTTCTACGAGCAGTACTTC
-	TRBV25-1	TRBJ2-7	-	CASSEFGAEVGEQYF	TGTGCCAGCAGTGAATTTGGGGCGGAAGTCGGCGAGCAGTACTTC
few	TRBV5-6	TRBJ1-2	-	CASSFGTTGGYTF	TGTGCCAGCAGCTTTGGGACAACAGGCGGCTACACCTTC
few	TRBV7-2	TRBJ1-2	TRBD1	CASSVGTGVSGDYGYTF	TGTGCCAGCAGCGTGGGGACAGGGGTGTCGGGAGACTATGGCTACACCTTC
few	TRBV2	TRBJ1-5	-	CASSETKGVPSNQPQHF	TGTGCCAGCAGTGAAACAAAGGGAGTACCCTCCAATCAGCCCCAGCATTTT
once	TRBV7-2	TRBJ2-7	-	CASSLDPGSYEQYF	TGTGCCAGCAGCTTAGACCCCGGGTCCTACGAGCAGTACTTC
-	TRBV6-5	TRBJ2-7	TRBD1	CASRRTGRDEQYF	TGTGCCAGCAGACGGACAGGGCGCGACGAGCAGTACTTC